This T cell receptor (beta chain) was obtained from a study of shared clonotypes between healthy human individuals. The study, taken as a whole, reports: Relative to their counterparts shared across all four donors, non-shared clonotypes exhibited diminished generation probabilities. For naive CD4 cells, roughly 4.6% of clonotypes were shared across a few donors. Generally, naive subsets came out with larger estimated richness than memory subsets.

A CD45RA+ naive subset and a CD45RA-negative memory subset were split from CD4+ cells. Comment on this clone: Antigen unknown.

The assay was immunoSEQ multiplex PCR, and TCRdb's table has in-frame clones only and misses some. The sample includes over a million clones, around 82% of them seen just once. Material for sequencing was memory CD4+ T cells from PBMCs. Regarding subset: CD45RA-negative fraction. This receptor was identified in a young man in good health. Some clones in this sample may be carry-over from other donors' samples.

As DNA, the CDR3 is TGTGCCAGCAGCTTAGACAGGGTGGCAGATACGCAGTATTTT. Its translation: CASSLDRVADTQYF. The rearrangement links TRBV7-9 to TRBJ2-3; D may be TRBD1 (6 bases). Germline V lookup: CDR1 SEHNR, CDR2 FQNEAQ (reference sequence). V lost 1 base and J 4 bases, leaving 9 bases between the germline ends. CDR3 length: 14 amino acids.